This is a list of T cell receptor beta chains from one sample in a study of T cell changes during pregnancy in multiple sclerosis. Data came from immunoSEQ multiplex PCR; TCRdb stores just in-frame clones and leaves some out. This table holds under 80,000 clones, about 94% found once. The sequences come from peripheral blood, collected in the third trimester of pregnancy. Receptors were obtained from a female donor with multiple sclerosis, enrolled in a pregnancy study. CDR3s include the opening cysteine and the closing phenylalanine or tryptophan. The D gene is left open where the match is weak. The size field is filled for only some rows; it gives once, few, many or a size class.

TRBV11-3	TRBJ1-3	NA	NA	CASSLGARNTIYF	TGTGCCAGCAGCTTAGGGGCCAGAAACACCATATATTTT
TRBV19	TRBJ1-3	NA	TRBD1	CASRTGTASFSGNTIYF	TGTGCCAGTAGAACCGGGACAGCCTCCTTCTCTGGAAACACCATATATTTT
TRBV4-2	TRBJ1-1	few	NA	CASSQVPGMNTEAFF	TGTGCCAGCAGCCAAGTTCCGGGTATGAACACTGAAGCTTTCTTT
TRBV18	TRBJ2-7	NA	TRBD1	CASSRGQGNHEQYF	TGTGCCAGCTCACGGGGACAGGGTAACCACGAGCAGTACTTC
TRBV4-1	TRBJ1-2	NA	NA	CASSQDLAGGSYGYTF	TGCGCCAGCAGCCAGGACCTTGCGGGGGGGAGCTATGGCTACACCTTC
TRBV7-6	TRBJ1-1	NA	TRBD1	CASSLAPGQVEAFF	TGTGCCAGCAGCTTAGCTCCGGGACAGGTTGAAGCTTTCTTT
TRBV2	TRBJ2-7	once	NA	CASSDGLYQTYEQYF	TGTGCCAGCAGTGATGGGCTCTATCAAACCTACGAGCAGTACTTC
TRBV7-2	TRBJ2-7	few	NA	CASSSRHSYEQYF	TGTGCCAGCAGCTCCCGACATTCCTACGAGCAGTACTTC
TRBV4-3	TRBJ2-1	NA	TRBD2	CASSLTGLAYNEQFF	TGCGCCAGCAGCCTTACGGGACTAGCGTACAATGAGCAGTTCTTC
TRBV5-1	TRBJ2-3	NA	TRBD2	CASSLLSGGGAGDTQYF	TGCGCCAGCAGCTTGCTTTCGGGCGGGGGGGCCGGTGATACGCAGTATTTT
TRBV7-2	TRBJ1-1	NA	TRBD1	CASSARLRGLRQNTEAFF	TGTGCCAGCAGCGCACGCCTCAGGGGGCTAAGGCAGAACACTGAAGCTTTCTTT
TRBV6-5	TRBJ1-2	NA	NA	CASSYSGAAYGYTF	TGTGCCAGCAGTTACTCAGGGGCCGCCTATGGCTACACCTTC
TRBV7-3	TRBJ1-2	NA	NA	CASSSDPGLKDGYTF	TGTGCCAGCAGCTCAGATCCGGGACTTAAAGATGGCTACACCTTC
TRBV5-5	TRBJ1-6	once	NA	CASSFLTETNSPLHF	TGTGCCAGCAGCTTCCTGACAGAGACTAATTCACCCCTCCACTTT
TRBV6-6	TRBJ1-5	NA	NA	CASTGQYSNQPQHF	TGTGCCAGCACTGGGCAGTATAGCAATCAGCCCCAGCATTTT
TRBV30	TRBJ2-1	NA	TRBD1	CAWSVGTPGQAYNEQFF	TGTGCCTGGAGTGTCGGGACTCCGGGACAGGCCTACAATGAGCAGTTCTTC
TRBV14	TRBJ1-2	NA	TRBD1	CASSQEWSGGEDGYTF	TGTGCCAGCAGCCAAGAGTGGTCAGGGGGCGAAGATGGCTACACCTTC
TRBV12-5	TRBJ2-3	NA	TRBD2	CASGPRGGTDTQYF	TGTGCTAGTGGCCCGCGGGGGGGCACAGATACGCAGTATTTT
TRBV29-1	TRBJ1-3	NA	NA	CSVRGGFSGNTIYF	TGCAGCGTCCGTGGCGGTTTCTCTGGAAACACCATATATTTT
TRBV4-1	TRBJ2-1	NA	TRBD2	CASSLPPTGLAGGRFYNEQFF	TGCGCCAGCAGCCTGCCGCCAACCGGACTAGCGGGGGGGCGCTTTTACAATGAGCAGTTCTTC
TRBV4-2	TRBJ2-3	NA	TRBD2	CASSLGGGGMTDTQYF	TGTGCCAGCAGCCTGGGCGGGGGGGGGATGACAGATACGCAGTATTTT
TRBV7-6	TRBJ2-5	NA	TRBD2	CASSQLAGGLETQYF	TGTGCCAGCAGCCAGCTAGCGGGGGGGCTGGAGACCCAGTACTTC
TRBV5-4	TRBJ1-4	NA	NA	CASSLGEKGEKLFF	TGTGCCAGCAGCTTGGGAGAAAAGGGGGAAAAACTGTTTTTT
TRBV7-6	TRBJ1-1	NA	NA	CASSLRQSTEAFF	TGTGCCAGCAGCTTGAGACAGAGCACTGAAGCTTTCTTT
TRBV18	TRBJ1-2	NA	NA	CASSLNRDPNYGYTF	TGTGCCAGCTCACTTAACAGGGACCCTAACTATGGCTACACCTTC
TRBV9	TRBJ1-1	NA	NA	CASSAGGTTEAFF	TGTGCCAGCAGCGCGGGGGGCACCACTGAAGCTTTCTTT
TRBV6-5	TRBJ1-1	NA	NA	CASTNLGPREAFF	TGTGCCAGCACAAATTTGGGCCCCCGTGAAGCTTTCTTT
TRBV30	TRBJ1-4	NA	TRBD1	CAWRAGTGAEKLFF	TGTGCCTGGAGGGCCGGGACAGGGGCTGAAAAACTGTTTTTT
TRBV13	TRBJ2-7	NA	TRBD2	CASSEGTKPNEQYF	TGTGCCAGCAGCGAAGGGACTAAACCCAACGAGCAGTACTTC
TRBV27	TRBJ2-7	NA	TRBD1	CASSFKPGQGTNEQYF	TGTGCCAGCAGTTTTAAACCGGGACAGGGTACCAACGAGCAGTACTTC
TRBV9	TRBJ2-7	NA	TRBD2	CASSPRGVAGAYEQYF	TGTGCCAGCAGCCCCCGTGGGGTAGCGGGGGCCTACGAGCAGTACTTC
TRBV29-1	TRBJ1-2	once	TRBD1	CSATRRTGGLFGYTF	TGCAGCGCCACCCGCCGGACAGGGGGCTTGTTTGGCTACACCTTC